The clone carrying this T cell receptor beta chain was recorded a few times. Its matching antigen is unknown. The sample belongs to a study of cytomegalovirus exposure and HLA in healthy donors. General study points: The study dropped some indistinguishable V segments, TRBV6-2 and TRBV6-3 among them.

CDR1 is SGHVS and CDR2 is FNYEAQ in the germline V gene. This CDR3 has 15 residues. V lost 1 base and J 7 bases, leaving 14 bases between the germline ends. Both 60 Vbeta primers and 13 Jbeta primers went into the PCR. Assay used: immunoSEQ multiplex PCR; TCRdb lists only in-frame clones, some missing. The sample yields some 150,000 clones, about two thirds seen once. The specimen was PBMCs. The V call is TRBV7-6, the J call TRBJ1-5; D is unresolved. This TCR was recovered from a human donor in good health. In nucleotides, the CDR3 is TGTGCCAGCAGCTTAGAGGCGACTTTCGGGCAGCCCCAGCATTTT. It yields the protein CASSLEATFGQPQHF.